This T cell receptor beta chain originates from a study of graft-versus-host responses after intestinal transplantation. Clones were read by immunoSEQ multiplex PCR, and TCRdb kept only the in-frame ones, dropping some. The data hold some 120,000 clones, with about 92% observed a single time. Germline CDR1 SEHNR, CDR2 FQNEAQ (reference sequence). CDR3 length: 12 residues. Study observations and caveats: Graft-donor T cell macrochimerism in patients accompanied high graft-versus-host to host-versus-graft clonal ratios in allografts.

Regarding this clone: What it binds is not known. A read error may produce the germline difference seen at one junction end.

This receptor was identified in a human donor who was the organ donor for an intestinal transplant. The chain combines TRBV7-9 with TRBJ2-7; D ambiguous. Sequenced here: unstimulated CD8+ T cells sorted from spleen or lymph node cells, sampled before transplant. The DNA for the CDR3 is TGTGCCAGCAGCTCCAATTACTACGTGCAGTACTTC. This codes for CASSSNYYVQYF. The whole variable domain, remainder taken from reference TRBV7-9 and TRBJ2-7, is DTGVSQNPRHKITKRGQNVTFRCDPISEHNRLYWYRQTLGQGPEFLTYFQNEAQLEKSRLLSDRFSAERPKGSFSTLEIQRTEQGDSAMYLCASSSNYYVQYFGPGTRLTVT.